There are a few counts of the clone carrying this T cell receptor beta chain. What it binds is not known. Primers included in the PCR were 60 Vbeta and 13 Jbeta primers. The table came from immunoSEQ multiplex PCR; TCRdb's copy has only in-frame clones and leaves some out. The top ten hold 6.2% of the sample, which has roughly 80,000 clones, roughly four fifths seen once. These data originate in a study of cytomegalovirus exposure and HLA in healthy donors. Regarding the study as a whole: In a later analysis, a missense DCLRE1C variant was linked to TCR beta V- and J-gene trimming. TCR association rates varied by HLA locus in a later analysis, with DRB1 highest and HLA-C lowest.

The receptor comes from a woman aged 45-65 years in good health and CMV-seropositive. Sequencing input: PBMCs.

CDR3 residues: CASTGGRDTQYF. CDR3 DNA sequence: TGTGCCAGTACCGGGGGGCGAGATACGCAGTATTTT. The chain couples TRBV6-6 to TRBJ2-3; D is perhaps TRBD2 (7 bases). V lost 9 bases, J lost 5 bases, and 12 bases lay in between. The germline V gene has CDR1 MNHNY and CDR2 SVGAGI (reference sequence). The CDR3 is 12 amino acids.